This T cell receptor (beta chain) was retrieved from a study of persistence of HIV-infected CD4 T cells (dated by TCRdb to 2020 to 2021). In terms of the full investigation: The median time participants had been on suppressive ART was about eight years. The study isolated CMV- and HIV-1 Gag-responding CD4+ T cells from ART-treated individuals to examine antigen-driven clonal expansion of HIV-1-infected cells. The TCR cluster analysis across participants included under ten participants for CMV and over 5 participants for Gag. Peripheral blood samples of up to about 180 mL were collected at multiple time points, except for two participants, who underwent leukapheresis at a single time point. The clonality of all cells in each sorted population was assessed by TCRbeta sequencing, whereas the clonality of infected cells was assessed by proviral sequencing. What the authors observed across the whole study: TCR oligoclonality correlated with proviral oligoclonality within the same sorted populations. Few individuals were included in the study, and only a limited range of antigens was tested. Significantly lower TCRbeta richness was observed in CMV- and Gag-responding cells than in anti-CD3/anti-CD28-responding cells, and higher oligoclonality was observed in CMV-responding cells than in CD3/CD28-stimulated and Gag-responding cells. Antigen-responding cells were enriched for expanded CDR3beta sequences that were degenerate, which suggests that CD4+ responses to CMV and Gag underwent convergent selection. Because the TCR analyses were done in bulk, restricting them to just the rare CMV-responding cells that actually carried HIV-1 proviruses was not possible.

Cut back by 0 bases and 5 bases, the V and J ends lie 11 bases apart. The CDR3 starts with the cysteine, ends with the phenylalanine, and has 15 residues. Here the CDR3 DNA is all that survives: 45 bases in frame from base 1. CDR1 and CDR2 (MNHEY, SVGAGI) derive from the germline V gene. Of note for this clone: It has no known antigen specificity. Per-base quality was not reported, and no clone a single base away is much larger than it.

This specimen's treatment or condition label, per the study, means: suppressive antiretroviral therapy. Cells were stimulated with a pool of overlapping HIV-1 Gag 15-mer peptides at roughly 1 ug per peptide per mL. Responding CD4+ T cells were sorted by upregulation of both CD40 ligand and CD69. Participants were HIV-1-infected adults who started suppressive ART during chronic infection. For at least 4 years, the participants' plasma HIV-1 RNA had been undetectable, below 50 copies/mL. To be included, a participant needed positive CMV serology and a CD4+ T cell count above 400 cells/uL. Before stimulation, PBMCs were isolated using density centrifugation and depleted of CD8+ T cells. For under 20 hours, the CD8-depleted PBMCs were stimulated with anti-CD28/CD49d costimulation, a CD40-blocking antibody, and enfuvirtide to prevent new infections. Cells were sorted on a Beckman Coulter MoFlo Legacy or XDP sorter, with propidium iodide excluding dead cells. Genomic DNA was extracted with the QIAamp DNA Mini Kit for samples above one million cells, otherwise with the Quick-DNA Microprep Kit.

The immunoSEQ hsTCRB assay version 4, run in survey mode, was used to sequence TCRbeta repertoires from genomic DNA. For TCRbeta sequencing, genomic DNA was diluted to roughly 9.4 ng/uL, with up to 1 ug used per sample. Concerning the study's data processing: TCRbeta data analysis was done in ImmunoSeq Analyzer 3.0, and diversity was calculated on productive nucleotide rearrangements. Lower-bound TCR diversity was estimated with the improved Chao index, and clonality with the Gini coefficient using the Immunarch R package. Nucleotide rearrangements that differed but encoded the same CDR3beta amino acid sequence were counted as separate clonotypes. Differential abundance analysis found TCRbeta sequences that were significantly enriched in antigen-responding cells compared with anti-CD3/anti-CD28-activated cells. Using predicted peptide-MHC specificity as the basis, GLIPH2 grouped TCRs into clusters, both for each participant individually and for the merged data sets that combined participants. The table was pulled from immuneACCESS by TCRdb, which kept in-frame rearrangements only. Such tables lose some clones; where checked, under half of the loss comes from unresolved V genes, and the rest has no known cause. The D gene and trimming were derived from the DNA, and the V and J assignments and clone size from that table. Within this sample are 25,000 to 35,000 clones, with less than 75% of them counted one time only. Of the sample, 1.4% is held by the ten largest clones.

This TCR was sampled from an adult man with HIV who was CMV-seropositive. The source material was CD4+ T cells sorted from PBMCs after roughly 19-hour stimulation, sampled from a patient who received antiretroviral therapy. The cell subset or site label, as the study defines it: CD40L+CD69+ CD4 T cells responding to HIV-1 Gag peptides. The chain couples TRBV6-5 to TRBJ1-5, with no reliable assignment of the D segment. The DNA reads as follows: TGTGCCAGCAGTTACTCGGTACACCCCGATCAGCCCCAGCATTTT. Its amino acids are CASSYSVHPDQPQHF.